The sequence of this T cell receptor beta chain was determined in a study of T cells in Graves' hyperthyroidism and ophthalmopathy. Researchers took RNA transcripts and amplified the TCR beta CDR3 regions from them. Researchers ran a first-round RT-PCR on the TCR CDR3 using the HTBI primer set. Each CDR3 protein gets one entry after TCRdb re-called the multiplex PCR reads with MiXCR. The sample shows fewer than 650,000 distinct CDR3 sequences, around 13% of them seen only once. This clonotype was observed at least ten times. Sequencing was done on a sample of blood. The clonotype originates from a middle-aged woman with Graves' hyperthyroidism.

The CDR3 coding sequence is TGTGCCAGCAGGATACTAGCGTCGGGGTACAATGAGCAGTTCTTC. It codes for CASRILASGYNEQFF. The V and J genes are TRBV27 and TRBJ2-1; 7 nucleotides match TRBD2. The CDR3 totals 15 residues. V trimming: 6 bases; J trimming: 4 bases; junction bases outside the gene matches: 9. Germline V CDR1 and CDR2: MNHEY, SMNVEV (reference sequence).